This TCR beta chain comes out of a study of Graves' ophthalmopathy and Graves' hyperthyroidism listed by TCRdb under 2018. Broadly, across the study: Peripheral blood samples were taken at the time of initial diagnosis, before any treatment was given. An independent validation cohort was composed of 18 hyperthyroidism patients and about 16 patients who later progressed from hyperthyroidism to ophthalmopathy. T-cell repertoires of thyroid tissue and blood were compared in a handful of hyperthyroidism patients. Following sampling, methimazole starting at 30 mg daily was administered to hyperthyroidism patients, and high-dose intravenous methylprednisolone was administered to ophthalmopathy patients. To explore V-J signatures that separate ophthalmopathy from hyperthyroidism, a discovery set of about 96 patients was enrolled, consisting of about 45 with ophthalmopathy and around 57 with stable hyperthyroidism. In total, around 130 blood samples were TCR-sequenced: around 42 ophthalmopathy, about 75 hyperthyroidism and roughly 17 hyperthyroidism-to-ophthalmopathy patients. TCR beta repertoire signatures were used to distinguish Graves' ophthalmopathy from Graves' hyperthyroidism and to predict progression to ophthalmopathy.

TCR beta CDR3 regions were amplified from RNA transcripts for repertoire sequencing. The first round was an RT-PCR using HTBI primers with the Qiagen OneStep RT-PCR kit, and this first round was followed by a second-round multiplex PCR, then size selection and purification. Libraries were sequenced paired-end with 100 bp reads on an Illumina HiSeq2000. Regarding the original processing steps: SOAPnuke was used to process the reads, throwing out any read that had adapters, had uncalled bases, had a mean Phred below 15, or lacked an exact constant-primer or identifier match. High-quality paired reads were merged with COPE v1.2.5. Each unique nucleotide sequence was treated as a clonotype, and MiTCR v1.1 was used to align the clonotypes to the IMGT TRB V, D and J references. Analysis was restricted to V-J combinations with a frequency above 0.0001, which covered 98% to 99.2% of repertoires. A TCR clonal expansion and chaos score per V-J combination was defined as the ratio of F50 clonal expansion to chaos observed in the TCRdist matrix. Welch's t-statistics and random forest were used to reduce the features to about a dozen V-J combinations, which were then used as input to a naive Bayes classifier. The Morisita-Horn index was used to measure how similar the thyroid and blood repertoires were. The raw public data were reprocessed by TCRdb itself: fastp quality trimming at Q25, MiXCR clonotype calling, in-frame beta chains only. Entries that share a CDR3 protein sequence are merged under the most common genes and DNA. The V and J calls and clone size are TCRdb's, not the authors'. The sample has about 660,000 distinct CDR3 sequences on record, roughly 41% of them singletons. 2.5% to 3.5% of the sample goes to the ten largest clones.

Ophthalmopathy patients were characterized by moderately to severely active disease, a Clinical Activity Score of at least 3, a NOSPECS grade of at least 4, and a disease duration under 3 months. Patients with other autoimmune diseases, uncontrolled infections, pregnancy or lactation were excluded from the study. Clinical symptoms, serum thyroxine, TRAb, thyroid ultrasound and orbital computed tomography formed the basis of the diagnosis. Ficoll-Paque density gradient centrifugation was used to isolate PBMCs from under 11 ml of fresh peripheral blood. Total RNA was extracted using Trizol reagent, and RNA quality was checked on an Agilent 2100 Bioanalyzer. The CDR3 spans 14 residues, from the cysteine through the phenylalanine. Only CDR3 DNA is held: 42 bases, read in frame from base 1. The germline V gene sets CDR1 to SGDLS and CDR2 to YYNGEE. The V end gives up 3 bases and the J end 7 bases, leaving 9 bases in the junction not matched to a gene.

A note on this clonotype: The target of this receptor is not known. Per-base quality was not reported, and no clone a single base away is much larger than it.

General conclusions and limits of the study: Ophthalmopathy was separated from stable hyperthyroidism by the 13-signature model with 85% to 90% sensitivity and about 83% specificity in cross-validation and with 80%/75% in the test set. In validation, the model predicted ophthalmopathy progression with about 71% sensitivity and about 77% specificity; some 13 predicted patients were CT-confirmed with GO in a median of roughly 6.8 months. Most expanded thyroid clonotypes with a frequency above 0.001 also appeared in blood, which suggests that blood repertoires may reflect the immune response in the thyroid. Sample size was not predetermined statistically, and investigators were not blinded to group allocation.

Recombination joined TRBV9 with TRBJ1-2; 7 middle bases align to TRBD1. The receptor was isolated from an adult man with Graves' ophthalmopathy. Material for sequencing was peripheral blood. The encoded CDR3 is CASSASQGGGGYTF. Read as DNA, the sequence is TGTGCCAGCAGCGCCTCCCAGGGGGGCGGTGGCTACACCTTC.